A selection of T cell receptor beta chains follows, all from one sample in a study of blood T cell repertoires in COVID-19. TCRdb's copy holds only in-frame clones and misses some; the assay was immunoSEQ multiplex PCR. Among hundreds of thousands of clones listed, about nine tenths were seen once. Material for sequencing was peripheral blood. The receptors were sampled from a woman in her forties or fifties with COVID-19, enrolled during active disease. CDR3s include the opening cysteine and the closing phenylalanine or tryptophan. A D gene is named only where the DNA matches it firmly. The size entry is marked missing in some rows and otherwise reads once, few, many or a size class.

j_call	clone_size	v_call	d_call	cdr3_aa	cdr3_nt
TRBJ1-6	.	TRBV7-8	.	CASSSLTGSPLHF	TGTGCCAGCAGCTCCCTGACGGGTTCACCCCTCCACTTT
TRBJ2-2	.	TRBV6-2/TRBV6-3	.	CASSPVRTGELFF	TGTGCCAGCAGTCCCGTCCGCACCGGGGAGCTGTTTTTT
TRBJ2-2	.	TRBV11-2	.	CASSLYRTTGELFF	TGTGCCAGCAGCTTATACAGAACCACCGGGGAGCTGTTTTTT
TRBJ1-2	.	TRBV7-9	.	CASSLVGQQGYTF	TGTGCCAGCAGCTTAGTGGGGCAACAGGGCTACACCTTC
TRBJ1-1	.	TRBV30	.	CAWTPGFSNAFF	TGTGCCTGGACGCCAGGGTTTTCTAACGCTTTCTTT
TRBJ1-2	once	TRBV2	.	CASSEGTANYGYTF	TGTGCCAGCAGTGAAGGGACAGCTAACTATGGCTACACCTTC
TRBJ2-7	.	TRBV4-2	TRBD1	CASSQLDRGSYYEQYF	TGTGCCAGCAGCCAACTGGACAGGGGGTCTTACTACGAGCAGTACTTC
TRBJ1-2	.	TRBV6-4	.	CASSDSGRGYGYTF	TGTGCCAGCAGTGACTCGGGTCGGGGTTATGGCTACACCTTC
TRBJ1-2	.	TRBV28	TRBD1	CASSLDRVYGYTF	TGTGCCAGCAGTTTGGACAGGGTCTATGGCTACACCTTC
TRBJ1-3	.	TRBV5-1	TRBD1	CASSLTGVSEDTIYF	TGCGCCAGCAGCCTGACAGGGGTCTCAGAGGACACCATATATTTT
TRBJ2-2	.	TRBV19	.	CASSISVNTGELFF	TGTGCCAGTAGTATCTCGGTTAACACCGGGGAGCTGTTTTTT
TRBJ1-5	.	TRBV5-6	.	CASSLDPGEPQHF	TGTGCCAGCAGCTTGGATCCGGGTGAGCCCCAGCATTTT
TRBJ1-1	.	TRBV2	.	CASRNLDTEAFF	TGTGCCAGCAGGAACTTGGACACTGAAGCTTTCTTT
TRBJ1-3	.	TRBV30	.	CAWTTGFSGNTIYF	TGTGCCTGGACCACAGGGTTTTCTGGAAACACCATATATTTT
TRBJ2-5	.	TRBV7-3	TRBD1	CASSLLPGQQETQYF	TGTGCCAGCAGCTTACTTCCGGGACAGCAAGAGACCCAGTACTTC
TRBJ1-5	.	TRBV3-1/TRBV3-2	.	CASSSQGQPQHF	TGTGCCAGCAGCTCCCAGGGGCAGCCCCAGCATTTT
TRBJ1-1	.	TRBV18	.	CASSGGAQGTEAFF	TGTGCCAGCTCAGGGGGGGCGCAGGGCACTGAAGCTTTCTTT
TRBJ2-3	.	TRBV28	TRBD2	CASSSLLAGEKRTSTDTQYF	TGTGCCAGCAGTTCCCTACTAGCGGGGGAGAAAAGAACTAGCACAGATACGCAGTATTTT
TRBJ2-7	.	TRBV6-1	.	CASSEDRFYEQYF	TGTGCCAGCAGTGAAGACAGGTTCTACGAGCAGTACTTC
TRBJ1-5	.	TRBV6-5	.	CASCESSNQPQHF	TGTGCCAGCTGCGAGTCTAGCAATCAGCCCCAGCATTTT
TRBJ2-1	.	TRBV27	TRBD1	CASSPSGGNEQFF	TGTGCCAGCAGTCCATCAGGGGGCAATGAGCAGTTCTTC
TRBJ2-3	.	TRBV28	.	CASRVATDTQYF	TGTGCCAGCAGGGTCGCGACAGATACGCAGTATTTT
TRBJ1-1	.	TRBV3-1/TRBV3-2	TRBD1	CASSAADRDTEAFF	TGTGCCAGCAGCGCAGCAGACAGGGACACTGAAGCTTTCTTT
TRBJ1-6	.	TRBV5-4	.	CASSSPSDSPLHF	TGTGCCAGCAGCTCCCCGTCGGATTCACCCCTCCACTTT
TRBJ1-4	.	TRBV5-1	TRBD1	CASSLVGQGEKLFF	TGCGCCAGCAGCTTGGTAGGACAGGGAGAAAAACTGTTTTTT
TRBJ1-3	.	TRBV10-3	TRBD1	CAISEGTGTTYF	TGTGCCATCAGTGAGGGGACAGGAACCACATATTTT
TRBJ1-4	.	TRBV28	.	CASSLRGLRGEKLFF	TGTGCCAGCAGTTTAAGGGGTTTAAGAGGTGAAAAACTGTTTTTT
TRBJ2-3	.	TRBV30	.	CAWSVLFEVGPTDTQYF	TGTGCCTGGAGTGTACTATTTGAGGTCGGCCCCACAGATACGCAGTATTTT
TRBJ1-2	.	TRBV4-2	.	CASSPSGEGSYGYTF	TGTGCCAGCAGCCCGTCCGGGGAGGGGAGCTATGGCTACACCTTC
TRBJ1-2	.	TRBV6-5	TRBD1	CASRDRENYGYTF	TGTGCCTCGCGGGACAGGGAGAACTATGGCTACACCTTC
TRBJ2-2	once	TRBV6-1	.	CATEGAGELFF	TGTGCCACCGAGGGGGCCGGGGAGCTGTTTTTT
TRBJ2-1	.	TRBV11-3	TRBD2	CASSPGLAGVTNEQFF	TGTGCCAGCAGCCCCGGACTAGCGGGGGTTACCAATGAGCAGTTCTTC
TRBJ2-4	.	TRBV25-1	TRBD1	CASSGNNRGAKNIQYF	TGTGCCAGCAGTGGCAATAACAGGGGGGCCAAAAACATTCAGTACTTC
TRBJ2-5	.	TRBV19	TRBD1	CASSPTGGFETQYF	TGTGCCAGTAGTCCAACAGGGGGCTTCGAGACCCAGTACTTC
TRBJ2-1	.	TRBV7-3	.	CASNRGGSHNEQFF	TGTGCCAGCAATAGGGGGGGATCCCACAATGAGCAGTTCTTC
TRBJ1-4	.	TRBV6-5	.	CASSYSAGVPEKLFF	TGTGCCAGCAGTTACTCGGCAGGGGTGCCTGAAAAACTGTTTTTT
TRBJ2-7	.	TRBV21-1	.	CASSKSVAGTSYEQYF	TGTGCCAGCAGCAAATCCGTAGCGGGTACCTCCTACGAGCAGTACTTC
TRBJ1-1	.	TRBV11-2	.	CASSLARGTEAFF	TGTGCCAGCAGCCTTGCGAGGGGGACTGAAGCTTTCTTT
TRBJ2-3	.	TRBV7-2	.	CASSSRRGRKDTQYF	TGTGCCAGCAGCTCTCGGCGGGGGCGGAAAGATACGCAGTATTTT
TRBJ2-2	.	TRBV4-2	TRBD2	CASSHADGTSSGELFF	TGTGCCAGCAGCCACGCCGATGGGACTAGCAGCGGGGAGCTGTTTTTT
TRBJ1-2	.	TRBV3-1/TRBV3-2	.	CASSQGLARDGYTF	TGTGCCAGCAGCCAAGGTTTAGCGAGAGATGGCTACACCTTC
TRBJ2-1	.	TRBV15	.	CATSRASDSYRYNEQFF	TGTGCCACCAGCAGAGCTAGTGACAGCTATAGATACAATGAGCAGTTCTTC
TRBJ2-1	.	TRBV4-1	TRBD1	CASSHAGTGGNEQFF	TGCGCCAGCAGCCATGCCGGGACAGGGGGCAATGAGCAGTTCTTC
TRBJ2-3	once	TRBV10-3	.	CAIRRDGADTQYF	TGTGCCATCCGGAGAGACGGAGCAGATACGCAGTATTTT